The 24 T cell receptor beta chains given below trace back to one sample, sequenced in a study of CXCR3-negative and CXCR3-positive naive CD8 T cells. UMI labels and 5' RACE were used to prepare the TRB cDNA libraries. TCRdb reworked the 5' RACE reads into one entry per CDR3 protein, no DNA. The sample shows about 56,000 distinct CDR3 sequences, and 20% to 25% sits with its ten largest clones. Sequenced material: memory CD8+ T cells from blood. The origin of the receptors is a human donor in good health. Some clones in this sample may be carry-over from other donors' samples.

The V call is TRBV12-3 or TRBV12-4, the J call TRBJ1-1. The CDR3 totals 13 residues. CDR3 loop: CASSSHGNTEAFF.

This chain joins TRBV28 and TRBJ2-2; the TCRdb D gene call, TRBD2, has no DNA to confirm it. CDR1 is MDHEN, CDR2 SYDVKM, per germline. This CDR3 contains 15 residues. The CDR3 sequence is CASSFGGASTGELFF.

The chain carries TRBV20-1 and TRBJ2-1; the TCRdb call, TRBD2, lacks DNA for checking. Germline CDR1 DFQATT, CDR2 SNEGSKA (reference sequence). This CDR3 has 14 residues. This CDR3 reads CSARSAEDYNEQFF.

The CDR3 is CSASETDRGVSGNTIYF. The chain carries TRBV20-1 and TRBJ1-3; TCRdb picks TRBD1, but there is no DNA to check that call. The CDR3 contains 17 residues. Looked up from germline, CDR1 is DFQATT and CDR2 is SNEGSKA (reference sequence).

V and J are TRBV20-1 and TRBJ2-7; the TCRdb D gene call, TRBD1, has no DNA to confirm it. The CDR3 has 13 residues. Germline-derived CDR1 and CDR2 are DFQATT and SNEGSKA (reference sequence). CDR3 sequence: CSARDRGVYEQYF.

The chain employs TRBV2 and TRBJ2-7. Looked up from germline, CDR1 is SNHLY and CDR2 is FYNNEI. The CDR3 has 14 amino acids. CDR3 protein: CASSPSVTFYEQYF. The whole variable domain, filled in from reference TRBV2 and TRBJ2-7, reads EPEVTQTPSHQVTQMGQEVILRCVPISNHLYFYWYRQILGQKVEFLVSFYNNEISEKSEIFDDQFSVERPDGSNFTLKIRSTKLEDSAMYFCASSPSVTFYEQYFGPGTRLTVT.

V is TRBV12-3 or TRBV12-4 and J is TRBJ2-7; TCRdb indicates TRBD2, and absent DNA this call remains unverified. The CDR3 is made up of 15 amino acids. The CDR3 loop is CASSSLAGLSGEQYF.

The chain is built from TRBV20-1 and TRBJ2-2; TCRdb reports TRBD1, a call that lacks DNA to check it against. The germline V gene has CDR1 DFQATT and CDR2 SNEGSKA (reference sequence). This CDR3 is built from 16 residues. The CDR3 here is CSAETGQGAYTGELFF.

The chain links TRBV9 to TRBJ2-1; there is no DNA to check the TCRdb D call of TRBD1. The CDR3 totals 16 residues. Per germline, CDR1 SGDLS and CDR2 YYNGEE. CDR3 amino acids: CASSVWGQVYDNEQFF.

This rearrangement joins TRBV5-5 to TRBJ2-2; TCRdb selects TRBD2, and the lack of DNA leaves this call unchecked. This CDR3 comprises 15 residues. Germline V lookup: CDR1 SGHKS, CDR2 YYEKEE (reference sequence). The CDR3 sequence is CASSLELADTGELFF.

The chain links TRBV29-1 to TRBJ2-7; no DNA is available, so the TRBD2 call from TCRdb remains unchecked. CDR1 and CDR2 (germline): SQVTM, ANQGSEA. The CDR3 is 15 residues long. Here the CDR3 reads CSVEDPRASAYEQYF.

The chain carries TRBV29-1 and TRBJ2-7. CDR1 and CDR2 (germline): SQVTM, ANQGSEA. The CDR3 spans 12 residues. CDR3 in amino acids: CSVEVGDYEQYF.

The chain carries TRBV7-8 and TRBJ2-3; checking the TCRdb D call of TRBD1 is not possible without DNA. The CDR3 totals 16 residues. Looked up from germline, CDR1 is SGHVS and CDR2 is FQNEAQ. The CDR3 sequence is CASSLAEQGITDTQYF.

The CDR3: CASAERSGETQYF. V gene TRBV6-2 or TRBV6-3 combines with J gene TRBJ2-5. CDR3 length equals 13 residues. The germline gives CDR1 MNHEY, CDR2 SVGEGT.

The chain carries TRBV7-8 and TRBJ2-3; TCRdb indicates TRBD2, and absent DNA this call remains unverified. The CDR3 extends over 17 amino acids. Germline V gene sequence: CDR1 SGHVS, CDR2 FQNEAQ. This chain's CDR3 is CASSLPTSGASTDTQYF.

This sequence joins TRBV25-1 and TRBJ2-3; TCRdb returns TRBD2, unconfirmable since there is no DNA. This CDR3 contains 13 residues. Germline CDR1 reads MGHDK; CDR2 reads SYGVNS. The CDR3 sequence: CASSPGLDGTQYF.

The chain combines TRBV27 with TRBJ2-1; there is no DNA to check the TCRdb D call of TRBD1. Germline V CDR1 and CDR2: MNHEY, SMNVEV (reference sequence). The CDR3 runs 14 residues. The chain's CDR3 is CASSLPGQANEQFF.

This chain joins TRBV7-2 and TRBJ2-7; TCRdb indicates TRBD1, and absent DNA this call remains unverified. Germline V gene data show CDR1 as SGHTA and CDR2 as FQGNSA. This CDR3 is built from 14 residues. CDR3 region: CASSWDRGPYEQYF. The variable domain in full, with the rest retrieved from reference TRBV7-2 and TRBJ2-7, is GAGVSQSPSNKVTEKGKDVELRCDPISGHTALYWYRQSLGQGLEFLIYFQGNSAPDKSGLPSDRFSAERTGGSVSTLTIQRTQQEDSAVYLCASSWDRGPYEQYFGPGTRLTVT.

The gene calls are TRBV29-1 and TRBJ1-5; the D call of TRBD1 rests on TCRdb alone, since no DNA is present to check it. Germline-derived CDR1 and CDR2 are SQVTM and ANQGSEA. This CDR3 has 15 amino acids. CDR3 protein: CSVEETGIGNQPQHF.

The chain couples TRBV7-2 to TRBJ1-2; TCRdb picks TRBD1, but there is no DNA to check that call. Germline CDR1 is SGHTA and CDR2 is FQGNSA. The CDR3 totals 15 residues. Here the CDR3 reads CASSPGAGGFAGYTF.

The genes are TRBV5-1 and TRBJ2-2. CDR1 is SGHRS, CDR2 YFSETQ, per germline. The CDR3 has 17 residues. This chain's CDR3 is CASSLVGRGSNTGELFF.

The chain combines TRBV7-9 with TRBJ2-5. The V gene's germline CDR1 is SEHNR and CDR2 FQNEAQ (reference sequence). The CDR3 has 14 residues. CDR3 amino acids: CASSADVTQETQYF.

The rearrangement joins TRBV13 to TRBJ2-1; the TCRdb call, TRBD2, lacks DNA for checking. The CDR3 has 19 residues. From germline, CDR1 is PRHDT and CDR2 FYEKMQ (reference sequence). CDR3: CASSYVWTSGSSSYNEQFF.

V is TRBV6-5 and J is TRBJ1-2; TCRdb returns TRBD1, unconfirmable since there is no DNA. This CDR3 is 17 amino acids long. Germline values: CDR1 MNHEY, CDR2 SVGAGI. The CDR3 loop reads CASSTGAPGTGPYGYTF.